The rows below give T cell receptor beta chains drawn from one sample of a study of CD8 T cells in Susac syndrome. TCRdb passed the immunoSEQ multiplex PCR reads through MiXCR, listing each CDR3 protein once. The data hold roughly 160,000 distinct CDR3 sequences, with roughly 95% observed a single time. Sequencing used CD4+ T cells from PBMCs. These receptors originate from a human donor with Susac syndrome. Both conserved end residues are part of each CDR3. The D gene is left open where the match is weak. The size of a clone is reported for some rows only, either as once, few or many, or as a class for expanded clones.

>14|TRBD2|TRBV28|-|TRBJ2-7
CASLSGLPSYEQYF
TGTGCCAGCCTGTCGGGACTACCCTCCTACGAGCAGTACTTC
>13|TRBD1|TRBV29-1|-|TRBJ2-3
CSVEAEGAYTQYF
TGCAGCGTTGAAGCAGAGGGGGCTTATACGCAGTATTTT
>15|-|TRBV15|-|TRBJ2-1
CATSRDKTVNNEQFF
TGTGCCACCAGCAGAGATAAAACAGTCAACAATGAGCAGTTCTTC
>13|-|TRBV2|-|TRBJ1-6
CAINRASGPALHF
TGTGCCATCAACCGAGCCAGCGGCCCAGCCCTCCACTTT
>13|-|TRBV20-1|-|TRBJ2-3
CSARDWGTDTQYF
TGCAGTGCTAGAGATTGGGGTACAGATACGCAGTATTTT
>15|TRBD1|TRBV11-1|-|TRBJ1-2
CASSTRDRQSDGYTF
TGTGCCAGCAGCACCCGGGACAGGCAGAGTGATGGCTACACCTTC
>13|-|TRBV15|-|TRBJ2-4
CATSRGGWDIQYF
TGTGCCACCAGCAGAGGAGGATGGGACATTCAGTACTTC
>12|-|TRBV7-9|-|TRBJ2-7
CASSLRRDEQYF
TGTGCCAGCAGCTTGCGTAGGGACGAGCAGTACTTC
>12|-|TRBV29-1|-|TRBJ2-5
CSVEGLQKSQYF
TGCAGCGTTGAGGGCCTGCAAAAGTCCCAGTACTTC
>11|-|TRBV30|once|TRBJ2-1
CAWSLPDEQFF
TGTGCCTGGAGTTTACCGGATGAGCAGTTCTTC
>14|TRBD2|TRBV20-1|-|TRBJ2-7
CSARKGLALYEQYF
TGCAGTGCTAGGAAGGGACTAGCCCTCTACGAGCAGTACTTC
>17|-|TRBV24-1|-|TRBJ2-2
CATSDPGESRLAGELFF
TGTGCCACCAGTGATCCAGGAGAGTCCCGGTTGGCCGGGGAGCTGTTTTTT
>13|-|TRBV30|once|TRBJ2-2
CAWRWQNTGELFF
TGTGCCTGGAGGTGGCAGAACACCGGGGAGCTGTTTTTT
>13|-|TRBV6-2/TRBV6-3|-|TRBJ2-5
CASLGGGGETQYF
TGTGCCAGCTTGGGGGGGGGCGGAGAGACCCAGTACTTC
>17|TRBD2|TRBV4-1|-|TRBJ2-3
CASSQGGGQSITDTQYF
TGCGCCAGCAGCCAAGGGGGAGGGCAGTCAATCACAGATACGCAGTATTTT
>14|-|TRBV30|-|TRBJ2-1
CAWSGTALYNEQFF
TGTGCCTGGAGTGGGACTGCCCTCTACAATGAGCAGTTCTTC
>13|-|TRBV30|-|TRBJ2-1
CAWTGSNYNEQFF
TGTGCCTGGACAGGGAGTAACTACAATGAGCAGTTCTTC
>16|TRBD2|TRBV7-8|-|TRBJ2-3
CASSLRTSGSQDTQYF
TGTGCCAGCAGCCTTCGGACTAGCGGGAGTCAAGATACGCAGTATTTT
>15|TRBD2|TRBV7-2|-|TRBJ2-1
CASSSSGASYNEQFF
TGTGCCAGCAGCAGTAGCGGGGCCTCCTACAATGAGCAGTTCTTC
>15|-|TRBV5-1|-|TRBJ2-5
CASSLATGYQETQYF
TGCGCCAGCAGCTTAGCAACAGGCTACCAAGAGACCCAGTACTTC
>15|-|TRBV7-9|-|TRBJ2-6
CASSPQVNGANVLTF
TGTGCCAGCAGCCCCCAGGTGAATGGGGCCAACGTCCTGACTTTC
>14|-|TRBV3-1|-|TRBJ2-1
CASSQAGAHNEQFF
TGTGCCAGCAGCCAAGCGGGGGCCCACAATGAGCAGTTCTTC
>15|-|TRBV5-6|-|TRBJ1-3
CASSSPTATGNTIYF
TGTGCCAGCAGCTCACCGACGGCCACTGGAAACACCATATATTTT
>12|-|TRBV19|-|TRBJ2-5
CATAGQQETQYF
TGTGCCACCGCGGGACAGCAAGAGACCCAGTACTTC
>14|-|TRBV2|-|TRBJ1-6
CASSEARGKSPLHF
TGTGCCAGCAGTGAAGCCAGGGGTAAATCACCCCTCCACTTT
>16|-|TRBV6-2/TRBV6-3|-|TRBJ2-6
CASSNQMDPGANVLTF
TGTGCCAGCAGTAATCAAATGGACCCGGGGGCCAACGTCCTGACTTTC
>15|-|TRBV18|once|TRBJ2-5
CASSPLISSPETQYF
TGTGCCAGCTCACCACTAATTTCGAGTCCGGAGACCCAGTACTTC
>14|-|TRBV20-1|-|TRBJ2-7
CSAIGSGLDGEQYF
TGCAGTGCTATAGGCAGCGGCCTAGACGGGGAGCAGTACTTC
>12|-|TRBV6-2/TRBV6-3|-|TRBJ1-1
CASSRQATEAFF
TGTGCCAGCAGTAGACAGGCAACTGAAGCTTTCTTT
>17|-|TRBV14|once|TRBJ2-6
CASSQVWPSQGANVLTF
TGTGCCAGCAGCCAAGTTTGGCCTTCCCAGGGGGCCAACGTCCTGACTTTC
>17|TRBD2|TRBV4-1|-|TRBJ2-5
CASSQDKAGAQQETQYF
TGCGCCAGCAGCCAAGATAAAGCGGGGGCCCAACAAGAGACCCAGTACTTC
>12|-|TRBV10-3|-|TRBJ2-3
CAIKADTDTQYF
TGTGCCATCAAAGCGGACACAGATACGCAGTATTTT
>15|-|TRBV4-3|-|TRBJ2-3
CASSQATASTDTQYF
TGCGCCAGCAGCCAAGCAACCGCTAGCACAGATACGCAGTATTTT
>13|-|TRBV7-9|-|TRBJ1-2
CASSSQASDGYTF
TGTGCCAGCAGCTCACAGGCTTCCGATGGCTACACCTTC
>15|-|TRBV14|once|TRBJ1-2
CASSQGVGLNYGYTF
TGTGCCAGCAGCCAAGGGGTTGGCCTTAACTATGGCTACACCTTC
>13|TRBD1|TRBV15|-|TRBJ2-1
CATSRDRDSEQFF
TGTGCCACCAGCAGAGATCGGGACAGTGAGCAGTTCTTC
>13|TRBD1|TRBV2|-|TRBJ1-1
CASIPAGQEEAFF
TGTGCCAGCATCCCCGCGGGACAGGAAGAAGCTTTCTTT
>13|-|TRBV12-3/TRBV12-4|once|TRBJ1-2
CASSLLDSSGYTF
TGTGCCAGCAGTTTATTGGACAGTAGTGGCTACACCTTC
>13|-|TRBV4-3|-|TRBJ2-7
CASSRDLPYEQYF
TGCGCCAGCAGCCGGGACCTGCCCTACGAGCAGTACTTC
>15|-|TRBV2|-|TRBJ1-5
CASSKTGGSNQPQHF
TGTGCCAGCAGTAAAACAGGTGGAAGCAATCAGCCCCAGCATTTT
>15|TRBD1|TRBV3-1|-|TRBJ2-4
CASSDRALAKNIQYF
TGTGCCAGCAGCGACAGGGCCCTAGCCAAAAACATTCAGTACTTC
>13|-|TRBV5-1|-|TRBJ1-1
CASRPGVDTEAFF
TGCGCCAGCAGACCAGGGGTAGACACTGAAGCTTTCTTT
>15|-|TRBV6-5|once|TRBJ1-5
CASSSTGSGYQPQHF
TGTGCCAGCAGTTCGACCGGGTCTGGTTATCAGCCCCAGCATTTT
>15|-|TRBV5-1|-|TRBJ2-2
CASSFRDSPTGELFF
TGCGCCAGCAGCTTCCGGGACTCCCCTACCGGGGAGCTGTTTTTT
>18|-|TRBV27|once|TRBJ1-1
CASSGRPGALMVNTEAFF
TGTGCCAGCAGTGGGCGACCAGGGGCCCTTATGGTGAACACTGAAGCTTTCTTT
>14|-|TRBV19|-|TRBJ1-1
CASSIRGFGTEAFF
TGTGCCAGTAGTATTAGAGGGTTCGGCACTGAAGCTTTCTTT
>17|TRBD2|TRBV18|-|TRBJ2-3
CASSPLRGRADTDTQYF
TGTGCCAGCTCACCTCTCCGCGGGAGGGCCGACACAGATACGCAGTATTTT
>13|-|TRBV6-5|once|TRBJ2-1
CASSYNGGNEQFF
TGTGCCAGCAGTTACAATGGGGGCAATGAGCAGTTCTTC
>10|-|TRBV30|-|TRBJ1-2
CAWSGNGYTF
TGTGCCTGGAGTGGGAATGGCTACACCTTC
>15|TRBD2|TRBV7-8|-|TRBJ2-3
CASSLAGGRTDTQYF
TGTGCCAGCAGCTTAGCGGGGGGGAGAACAGATACGCAGTATTTT
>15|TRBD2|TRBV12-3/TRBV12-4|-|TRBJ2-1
CASSPRTSGHNEQFF
TGTGCCAGCAGTCCCCGGACTAGCGGCCACAATGAGCAGTTCTTC
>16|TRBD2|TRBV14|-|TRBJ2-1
CASSLGGLAVYNEQFF
TGTGCCAGCAGCCTCGGAGGACTAGCGGTTTACAATGAGCAGTTCTTC
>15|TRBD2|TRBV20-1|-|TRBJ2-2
CSASLSGRSTGELFF
TGCAGTGCTAGCCTTAGCGGGAGAAGCACCGGGGAGCTGTTTTTT
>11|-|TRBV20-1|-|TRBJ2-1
CSAPRVDEQFF
TGCAGTGCGCCGCGCGTCGATGAGCAGTTCTTC
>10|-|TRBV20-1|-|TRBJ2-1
CSATINEQFF
TGCAGTGCCACCATAAATGAGCAGTTCTTC